This T cell receptor beta chain was sequenced during a study of ipilimumab plus nivolumab after autologous stem cell transplantation. Study-level points and caveats: Per the authors, repertoire, Treg and microbiota data justify further study.

Starting 14 to 28 days after autologous transplant, ipilimumab 1 mg/kg was given. Through week 26, nivolumab 3 mg/kg IV was given weeks 1, 4, 7, 10, then biweekly. Notes on this clone: Its antigen is still unknown.

Here immunoSEQ multiplex PCR was the method, and the copy in TCRdb shows in-frame clones only, minus some. The table lists about 4,000 clones, roughly nine tenths of them singletons, with around 23% in the top ten. The germline V and J ends were trimmed by 6 bases and 5 bases, with 13 bases remaining between them. Looked up from germline, CDR1 is SNHLY and CDR2 is FYNNEI. The CDR3 is 13 amino acids. The sequencing here drew on PBMCs, taken in a trial of ipilimumab plus nivolumab as post-transplant consolidation. This TCR derives from a male donor with multiple myeloma. The chain joins TRBV2 to TRBJ1-2; a possible D gene is TRBD1 (5 bases). The CDR3 region is CASRRDGKYGYTF. CDR3 nucleotides: TGTGCCAGCAGGAGGGACGGCAAGTATGGCTACACCTTC.